This entry lists 8 T cell receptor beta chains sequenced from one sample in a study of CD8 T cells in Susac syndrome. Reverse transcription of 0.5 to 1 ug RNA was performed with random hexamers. Each CDR3 protein is one row after TCRdb ran MiXCR on the immunoSEQ multiplex PCR reads. In the table there are 160,000 or so distinct CDR3 sequences, 85% to 95% of which are singletons. Material: CD8+ T cells from PBMCs. The receptor source for this set is a human donor with multiple sclerosis.

The chain carries TRBV9 and TRBJ2-7, with D maybe TRBD1 (6 bases). The V gene's germline CDR1 is SGDLS and CDR2 YYNGEE. Trimming removed 3 bases at V and 4 bases at J, with 14 bases between. This CDR3 is 14 amino acids long. CDR3 amino acids: CASSEGGLGYEQYF. As DNA, the CDR3 is TGTGCCAGCAGCGAAGGGGGATTGGGGTACGAGCAGTACTTC.

The rearrangement joins TRBV5-1 to TRBJ2-5; TRBD1 aligns across 7 bases. J lost 7 bases, V lost 4 bases, and 10 bases had no gene match. The CDR3 runs 14 residues. Looked up from germline, CDR1 is SGHRS and CDR2 is YFSETQ. In nucleotides, the CDR3 is TGCGCCAGCAGCCCCAGGGGACAGTTAAGGACCCAGTACTTC. Translated: CASSPRGQLRTQYF.

The chain has TRBV5-6 and TRBJ2-1, with 7 bases lining up with TRBD1. The V gene end was trimmed by 4 bases and the J gene end by 10 bases; junction bases not matched to a gene: 2. The CDR3 is made up of 11 amino acids. CDR1 and CDR2 (germline): SGHDT, YYEEEE. The CDR3 bases are TGTGCCAGCAGCGCGGACAGGGAGCAGTTCTTC. This codes for CASSADREQFF.

A note on this clonotype: At one end, the junction sequence differs from germline, possibly due to a read error. The rearrangement uses TRBV29-1 and TRBJ1-5, with D uncertain. Germline V gene lookup returns CDR1 SQVTM and CDR2 ANQGSEA. The CDR3 is made up of 8 amino acids. The CDR3 DNA is TGCAGCACTCAGCCCCAGCATTTT. It encodes CSTQPQHF. The full variable domain, its missing parts supplied by reference TRBV29-1 and TRBJ1-5, is SAVISQKPSRDICQRGTSLTIQCQVDSQVTMMFWYRQQPGQSLTLIATANQGSEATYESGFVIDKFPISRPNLTFSTLTVSNMSPEDSSIYLCSTQPQHFGDGTRLSIL.

V is TRBV29-1 and J is TRBJ1-1, with 7 nucleotides matching TRBD1. The CDR3 loop spans 16 amino acids. The junction had 18 bases not matched to a gene; V was cut back by 6 bases and J by 5 bases. Germline CDR1 reads SQVTM; CDR2 reads ANQGSEA. The CDR3 loop reads CSVRGVRTPLVTEAFF. As DNA, the CDR3 is TGCAGCGTCAGGGGGGTCAGGACACCCTTGGTAACTGAAGCTTTCTTT.

The rearrangement uses TRBV29-1 and TRBJ1-2, with D unresolved. This CDR3 has 15 residues. Germline V gives CDR1 SQVTM, CDR2 ANQGSEA. V was clipped by 0 bases and J by 1 base, with 12 bases between them. Here the CDR3 reads CSVEDLIGDNYGYTF. CDR3 coding DNA: TGCAGCGTTGAAGATCTTATAGGAGATAACTATGGCTACACCTTC.

The DNA of the CDR3 is TGTGCCAGCAGCCAAGTCACGGGTGGGGACGAGCAGTACTTC. This codes for CASSQVTGGDEQYF. J is TRBJ2-7 and V is TRBV14; D unclear. Germline-derived CDR1 and CDR2 are SGHDN and FVKESK. The CDR3 contains 14 residues. The germline V and J ends were trimmed by 1 base and 5 bases, with 12 bases remaining between them.

This chain joins TRBV20-1 and TRBJ2-1; D not certain. Germline V lookup: CDR1 DFQATT, CDR2 SNEGSKA (reference sequence). The CDR3 has 12 residues. Trimming took off 3 bases at V and 6 bases at J, with 9 bases between the two ends. CDR3 coding DNA: TGCAGTGCTAGTAGGCTGGTCAATGAGCAGTTCTTC. As protein: CSASRLVNEQFF.